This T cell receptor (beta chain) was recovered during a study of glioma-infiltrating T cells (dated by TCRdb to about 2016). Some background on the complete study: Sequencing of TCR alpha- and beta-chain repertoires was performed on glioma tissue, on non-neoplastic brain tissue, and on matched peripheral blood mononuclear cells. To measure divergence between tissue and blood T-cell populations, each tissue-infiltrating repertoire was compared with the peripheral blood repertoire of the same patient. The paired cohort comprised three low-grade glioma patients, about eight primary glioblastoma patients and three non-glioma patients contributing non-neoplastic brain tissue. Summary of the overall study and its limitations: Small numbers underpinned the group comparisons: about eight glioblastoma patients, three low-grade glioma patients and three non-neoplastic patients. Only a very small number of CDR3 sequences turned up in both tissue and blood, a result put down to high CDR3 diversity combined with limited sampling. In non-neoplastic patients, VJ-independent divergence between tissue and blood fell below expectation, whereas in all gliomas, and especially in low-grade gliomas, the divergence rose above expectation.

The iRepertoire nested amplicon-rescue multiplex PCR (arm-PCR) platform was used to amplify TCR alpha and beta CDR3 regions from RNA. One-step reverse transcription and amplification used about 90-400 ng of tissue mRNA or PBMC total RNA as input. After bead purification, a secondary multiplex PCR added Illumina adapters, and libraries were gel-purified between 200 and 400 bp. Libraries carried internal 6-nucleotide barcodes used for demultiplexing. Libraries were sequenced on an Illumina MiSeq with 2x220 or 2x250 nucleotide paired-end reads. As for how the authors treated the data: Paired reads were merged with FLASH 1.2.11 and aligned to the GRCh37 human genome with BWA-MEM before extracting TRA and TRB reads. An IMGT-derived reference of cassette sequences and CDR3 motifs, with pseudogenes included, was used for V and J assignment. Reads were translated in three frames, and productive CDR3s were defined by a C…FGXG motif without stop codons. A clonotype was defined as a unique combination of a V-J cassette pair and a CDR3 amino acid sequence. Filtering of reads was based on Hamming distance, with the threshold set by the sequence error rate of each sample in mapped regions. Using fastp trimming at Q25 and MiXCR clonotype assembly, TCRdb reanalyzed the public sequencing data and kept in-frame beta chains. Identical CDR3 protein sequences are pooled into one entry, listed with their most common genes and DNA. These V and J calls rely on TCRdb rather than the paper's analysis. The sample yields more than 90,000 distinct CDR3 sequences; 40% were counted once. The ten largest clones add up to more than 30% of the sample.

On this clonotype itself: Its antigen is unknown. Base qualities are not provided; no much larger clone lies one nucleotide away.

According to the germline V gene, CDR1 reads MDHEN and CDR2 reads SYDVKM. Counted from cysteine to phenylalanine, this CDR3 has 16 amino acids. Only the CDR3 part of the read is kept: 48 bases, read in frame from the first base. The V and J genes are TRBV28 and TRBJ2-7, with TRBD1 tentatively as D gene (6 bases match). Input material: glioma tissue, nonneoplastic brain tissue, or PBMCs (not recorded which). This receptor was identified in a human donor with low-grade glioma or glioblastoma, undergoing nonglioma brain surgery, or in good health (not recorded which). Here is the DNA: TGTGTTAGCACCTCAAGGGTCGGGACATGGCCTAGAGAGCAGTACTTC. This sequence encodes CVSTSRVGTWPREQYF. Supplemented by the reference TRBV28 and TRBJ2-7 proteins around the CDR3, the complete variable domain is DVKVTQSSRYLVKRTGEKVFLECVQDMDHENMFWYRQDPGLGLRLIYFSYDVKMKEKGDIPEGYSVSREKKERFSLILESASTNQTSMYLCVSTSRVGTWPREQYFGPGTRLTVT.